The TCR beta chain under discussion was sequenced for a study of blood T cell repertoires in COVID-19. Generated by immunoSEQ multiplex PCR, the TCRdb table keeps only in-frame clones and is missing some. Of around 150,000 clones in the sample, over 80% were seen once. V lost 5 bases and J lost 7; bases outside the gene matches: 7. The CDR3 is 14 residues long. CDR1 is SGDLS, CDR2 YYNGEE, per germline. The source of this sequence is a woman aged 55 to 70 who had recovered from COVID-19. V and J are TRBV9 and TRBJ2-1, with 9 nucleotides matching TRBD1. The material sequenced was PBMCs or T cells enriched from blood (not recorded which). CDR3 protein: CASSPGQGLNEQFF. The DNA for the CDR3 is TGTGCCAGCAGTCCGGGACAGGGTCTGAATGAGCAGTTCTTC.